This is a list of T cell receptor beta chains from one sample in a study of shared clonotypes between healthy human individuals. Sequenced by immunoSEQ multiplex PCR; TCRdb stores in-frame clones only, minus some. Of some 490,000 clones listed, more than 75% are singletons. What was sequenced was PBMCs. The receptor source for this set is a woman between 40 and 55 years old in good health. Some clones in this sample may be carry-over from other donors' samples. The CDR3 runs from the conserved cysteine through the conserved F or W. The order of the fields is CDR3 protein, CDR3 DNA, clone size, V gene, J gene, D gene. D genes are given only for firm matches. Where a row states a size, it is once, few, many or the class of an expanded clone; other rows omit it.

CASSQSTGYNEQFF	TGCGCCAGCAGCCAATCGACAGGGTACAATGAGCAGTTCTTC	NA	TRBV5-1	TRBJ2-1	TRBD1
CASSAQYRDGYTF	TGTGCCAGCAGCGCTCAGTACAGGGATGGCTACACCTTC	NA	TRBV5-5	TRBJ1-2	NA
CASSSRTGGEKLFF	TGTGCCAGCTCAAGCCGAACAGGGGGTGAAAAACTGTTTTTT	NA	TRBV18	TRBJ1-4	TRBD1
CASSTHRVGYGYTF	TGTGCCAGCAGTACGCACAGGGTTGGATATGGCTACACCTTC	NA	TRBV28	TRBJ1-2	NA
CAPDRGEAETQYF	TGTGCCCCGGACAGGGGAGAGGCGGAGACCCAGTACTTC	NA	TRBV30	TRBJ2-5	TRBD1
CASSLSRAGASNGYTF	TGTGCCAGCAGTTTATCCAGGGCTGGGGCCAGCAATGGCTACACCTTC	few	TRBV27	TRBJ1-2	NA
CASTRSGLNTGELFF	TGTGCCAGTACCCGTAGCGGGCTCAACACCGGGGAGCTGTTTTTT	NA	TRBV19	TRBJ2-2	TRBD2
CASSGSWGYQETQYF	TGCGCCAGCAGTGGGTCCTGGGGATACCAAGAGACCCAGTACTTC	NA	TRBV10-1	TRBJ2-5	NA
CASSSDLAVSYNEQFF	TGTGCCAGCAGCTCAGACTTAGCGGTCTCCTACAATGAGCAGTTCTTC	NA	TRBV7-9	TRBJ2-1	NA
CASSGDRGGEQYF	TGTGCCAGCAGTGGGGACAGGGGAGGCGAGCAGTACTTC	NA	TRBV6-1	TRBJ2-7	TRBD1
CASSLSLAGADTQYF	TGCGCCAGCAGCTTGTCGCTAGCGGGAGCCGATACGCAGTATTTT	NA	TRBV5-1	TRBJ2-3	TRBD2
CASSVASEGYNEQFF	TGTGCCAGCAGCGTGGCATCAGAAGGATACAATGAGCAGTTCTTC	NA	TRBV9	TRBJ2-1	NA
CASSLAPDRGAVNYGYTF	TGTGCCAGCAGCTTGGCCCCGGACAGAGGGGCCGTTAACTATGGCTACACCTTC	NA	TRBV5-5	TRBJ1-2	NA
CASSPGENQPQHF	TGTGCCAGCTCACCAGGGGAGAATCAGCCCCAGCATTTT	few	TRBV18	TRBJ1-5	NA
CASSQGGLAGGEQYF	TGTGCCAGCAGCCAGGGGGGACTAGCGGGTGGCGAGCAGTACTTC	NA	TRBV5-4	TRBJ2-7	TRBD2
CASSLLAGGTGELFF	TGCGCCAGCAGCTTGCTAGCGGGAGGTACCGGGGAGCTGTTTTTT	NA	TRBV5-1	TRBJ2-2	TRBD2
CASSVDSGDYNEQFF	TGTGCCAGCAGCGTAGACAGCGGCGATTACAATGAGCAGTTCTTC	NA	TRBV9	TRBJ2-1	NA
CASSEGGYRANYGYTF	TGTGCCAGCAGTGAAGGGGGGTATAGGGCTAACTATGGCTACACCTTC	NA	TRBV25-1	TRBJ1-2	NA
CSVRAFGETQYF	TGCAGCGTTCGGGCGTTCGGAGAGACCCAGTACTTC	NA	TRBV29-1	TRBJ2-5	NA
CASSAGLADFYEQYF	TGTGCCAGCAGCGCGGGACTAGCGGATTTCTACGAGCAGTACTTC	NA	TRBV9	TRBJ2-7	TRBD2
CARSFHRLNYGYTF	TGTGCCAGAAGCTTCCATAGACTGAACTATGGCTACACCTTC	NA	TRBV5-3	TRBJ1-2	NA
CASSEYRASNEQFF	TGCGCCAGCAGCGAATACAGGGCTAGCAATGAGCAGTTCTTC	NA	TRBV5-1	TRBJ2-1	NA
CASSYWGGQETQYF	TGTGCCAGCAGTTACTGGGGGGGGCAAGAGACCCAGTACTTC	NA	TRBV6-5	TRBJ2-5	TRBD2
CASSPGQQETQYF	TGTGCCAGCTCACCTGGGCAGCAAGAGACCCAGTACTTC	NA	TRBV18	TRBJ2-5	NA
CASSLNALSTDTQYF	TGTGCCAGCAGCTTAAACGCACTTAGCACAGATACGCAGTATTTT	NA	TRBV7-3	TRBJ2-3	NA
CASSLYNEQFF	TGTGCCAGCAGTCTATACAATGAGCAGTTCTTC	NA	TRBV2	TRBJ2-1	NA
CASSYPGTDTQYF	TGTGCCAGCAGTTACCCGGGCACAGATACGCAGTATTTT	NA	TRBV6-6	TRBJ2-3	NA